This T cell receptor beta chain comes out of a study of vaccination effects on CD4 cells after COVID-19. Study-wide context: Vaccine administered to participants consisted of two doses of either BNT162b2 or mRNA-1273.

Trimming removed 4 bases from V and 7 bases from J; junction bases left unmatched: 2. CDR1 is SGHNT and CDR2 is YYREEE in the germline V gene (reference sequence). There are 14 residues in the CDR3. Antigen-specific CD4+ T cells expanded by the ViraFEST assay with viral peptide pools were then sequenced. A 10-day culture period preceded the isolation of CD4+ T cells. As regards this clone: Its specificity is unknown.

Sequencing was performed with immunoSEQ multiplex PCR; in TCRdb, only in-frame clones are kept and a portion is missing. The sample consists of approximately 30,000 clones, about 72% of them appearing once. This sequence joins TRBV5-4 and TRBJ1-6; 10 bases align to TRBD1. The TCR comes from a human donor who received a COVID-19 vaccine. Specimen: CD4+ T cells from PBMCs cultured with HCoV-229E spike peptides, collected before COVID-19 vaccination. CDR3 in DNA: TGTGCCAGCAGCATGGACAGGGGGAATTCACCCCTCCACTTT. Encoded protein: CASSMDRGNSPLHF.